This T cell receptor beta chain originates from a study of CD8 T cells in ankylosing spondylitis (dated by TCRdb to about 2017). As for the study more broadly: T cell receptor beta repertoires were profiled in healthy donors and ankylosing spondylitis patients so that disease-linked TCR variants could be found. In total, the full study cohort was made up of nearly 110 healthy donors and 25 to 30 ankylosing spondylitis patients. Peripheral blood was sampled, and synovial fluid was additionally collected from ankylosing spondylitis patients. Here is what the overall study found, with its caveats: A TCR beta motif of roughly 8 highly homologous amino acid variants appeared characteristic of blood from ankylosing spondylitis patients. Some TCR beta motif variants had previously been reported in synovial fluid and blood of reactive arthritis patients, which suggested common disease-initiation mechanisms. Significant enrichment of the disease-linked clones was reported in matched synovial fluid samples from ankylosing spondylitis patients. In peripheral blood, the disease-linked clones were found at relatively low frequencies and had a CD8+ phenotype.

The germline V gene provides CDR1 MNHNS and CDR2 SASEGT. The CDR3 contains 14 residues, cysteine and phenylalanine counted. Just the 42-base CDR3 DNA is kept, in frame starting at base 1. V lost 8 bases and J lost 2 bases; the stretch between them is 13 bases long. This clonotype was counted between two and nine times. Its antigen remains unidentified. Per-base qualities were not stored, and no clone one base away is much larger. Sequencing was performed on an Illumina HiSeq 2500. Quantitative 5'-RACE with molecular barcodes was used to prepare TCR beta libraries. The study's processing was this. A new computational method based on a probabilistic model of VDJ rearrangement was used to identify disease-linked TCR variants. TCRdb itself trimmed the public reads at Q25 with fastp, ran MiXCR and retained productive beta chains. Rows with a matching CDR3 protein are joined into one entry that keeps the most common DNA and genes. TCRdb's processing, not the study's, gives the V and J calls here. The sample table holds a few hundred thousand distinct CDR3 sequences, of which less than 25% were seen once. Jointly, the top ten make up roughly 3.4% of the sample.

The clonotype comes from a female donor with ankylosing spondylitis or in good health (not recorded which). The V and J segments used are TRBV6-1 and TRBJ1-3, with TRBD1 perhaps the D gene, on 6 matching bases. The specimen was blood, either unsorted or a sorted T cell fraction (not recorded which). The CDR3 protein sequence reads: CASRNTGTGNTIYF. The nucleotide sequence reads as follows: TGTGCCAGCCGTAATACAGGGACTGGAAACACCATATATTTT.